The T cell receptor (beta chain) under discussion was sequenced for a study of CD8+ T cells in alopecia areata. Study summary: Tofacitinib treatment spanned 6 to 18 months, with 6 months off drug afterward. Findings and limits, study-wide: Patients displayed less clarity in TCR sharing than mice, a finding possibly related to HLA.

Extracted RNA was reverse transcribed, and the resulting cDNA served as sequencing template. TCRdb's copy holds only in-frame clones and misses some; the assay was immunoSEQ multiplex PCR. The table shows about 150,000 clones, with around half occurring only once. In regard to this clone: The antigen is undetermined.

This TCR was recovered from a human donor with alopecia areata. The sample here was CD8+ T cells sorted from blood, taken at week 0.

The chain's CDR3 is CASSQEGFRGNYEQYF. CDR3 DNA sequence: TGCGCCAGCAGCCAAGAGGGGTTTCGGGGTAACTACGAGCAGTACTTC. The J gene is TRBJ2-7, the V gene TRBV4-1; a possible D gene is TRBD2 (5 bases). CDR1 is MGHRA, CDR2 YSYEKL, per germline. The V end was cut by 0 bases, the J end by 3 bases, with 15 bases between. The CDR3 is 16 amino acids.